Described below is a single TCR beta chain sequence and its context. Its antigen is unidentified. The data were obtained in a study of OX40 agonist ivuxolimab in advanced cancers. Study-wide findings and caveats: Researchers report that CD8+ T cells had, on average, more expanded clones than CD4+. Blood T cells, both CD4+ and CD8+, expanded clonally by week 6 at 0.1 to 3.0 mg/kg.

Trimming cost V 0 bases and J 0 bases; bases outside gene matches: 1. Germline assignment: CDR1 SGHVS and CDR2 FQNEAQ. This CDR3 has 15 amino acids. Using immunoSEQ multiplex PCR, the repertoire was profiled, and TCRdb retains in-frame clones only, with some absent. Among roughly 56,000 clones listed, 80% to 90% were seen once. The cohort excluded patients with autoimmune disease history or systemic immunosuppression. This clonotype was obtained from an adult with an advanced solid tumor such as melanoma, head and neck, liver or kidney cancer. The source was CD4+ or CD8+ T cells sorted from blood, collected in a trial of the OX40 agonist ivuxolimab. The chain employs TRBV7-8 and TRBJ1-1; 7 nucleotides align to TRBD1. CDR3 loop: CASSLATGLNTEAFF. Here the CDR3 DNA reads TGTGCCAGCAGCTTAGCGACAGGGTTGAACACTGAAGCTTTCTTT.